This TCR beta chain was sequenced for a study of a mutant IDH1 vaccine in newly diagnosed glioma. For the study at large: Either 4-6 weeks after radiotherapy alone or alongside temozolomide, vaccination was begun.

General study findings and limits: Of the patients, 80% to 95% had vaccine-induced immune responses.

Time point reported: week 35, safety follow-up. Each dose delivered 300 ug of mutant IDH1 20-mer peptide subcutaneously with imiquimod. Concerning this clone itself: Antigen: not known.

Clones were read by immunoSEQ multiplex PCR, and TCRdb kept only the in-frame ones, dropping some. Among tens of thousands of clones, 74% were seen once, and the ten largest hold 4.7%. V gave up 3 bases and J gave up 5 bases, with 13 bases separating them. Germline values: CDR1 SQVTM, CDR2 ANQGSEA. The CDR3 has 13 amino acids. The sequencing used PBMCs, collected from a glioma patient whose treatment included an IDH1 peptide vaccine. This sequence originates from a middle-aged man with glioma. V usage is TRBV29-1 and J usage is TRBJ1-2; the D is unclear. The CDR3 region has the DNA TGCAGCGTTGAGAACAGAGAGAGGTATGGCTACACCTTC. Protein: CSVENRERYGYTF.